The rows below give T cell receptor beta chains drawn from one sample of a study of T cell changes during pregnancy in multiple sclerosis. Only in-frame clones appear in the TCRdb table, and some are missing; sequencing was by immunoSEQ multiplex PCR. Of nearly 110,000 clones in the sample, less than 95% were seen once. The specimen comprised peripheral blood, sampled before pregnancy. These receptors all come from a female donor with multiple sclerosis, enrolled in a pregnancy study. CDR3s include the opening cysteine and the closing phenylalanine or tryptophan. A D gene is named only where the DNA matches it firmly. Not all rows give a size; the values are once, few, many and, for expanded clones, a class.

D	size	J	V	CDR3	DNA
TRBD1	.	TRBJ2-7	TRBV23-1	CASSHSTGGRTYEQYF	TGCGCCAGCAGTCATTCCACAGGGGGTCGTACCTACGAGCAGTACTTC
TRBD1	.	TRBJ1-6	TRBV28	CASSSPGQGGRNSPLHF	TGTGCCAGCAGCTCTCCGGGACAGGGAGGAAGGAATTCACCCCTCCACTTT
.	.	TRBJ1-2	TRBV28	CASSSPDRYYGYTF	TGTGCCAGCAGTTCCCCGGACAGATACTATGGCTACACCTTC
TRBD1	.	TRBJ1-5	TRBV7-8	CASSARQGPNQPQHF	TGTGCCAGCAGCGCACGACAGGGACCGAATCAGCCCCAGCATTTT
TRBD2	.	TRBJ2-3	TRBV6-5	CASRHTSAKTDTQYF	TGTGCCAGCAGACATACTAGCGCAAAGACAGATACGCAGTATTTT
.	.	TRBJ1-4	TRBV7-2	CASSFSQGSEKLFF	TGTGCCAGCAGCTTTAGCCAAGGGAGCGAAAAACTGTTTTTT
TRBD2	.	TRBJ2-5	TRBV10-3	CAISEYPLPGGLETQYF	TGTGCCATCAGTGAGTACCCACTTCCGGGAGGTCTAGAGACCCAGTACTTC
TRBD1	.	TRBJ1-1	TRBV2	CATYSTGGFEAFF	TGTGCCACCTATTCTACAGGGGGATTTGAAGCTTTCTTT
TRBD2	.	TRBJ2-1	TRBV6-1	CASTPGGTSNNEQFF	TGTGCCAGCACCCCCGGGGGGACTTCAAACAATGAGCAGTTCTTC
TRBD1	.	TRBJ1-5	TRBV25-1	CASSGGQGVNQPQHF	TGTGCCAGCAGTGGGGGACAGGGGGTTAATCAGCCCCAGCATTTT
.	.	TRBJ2-2	TRBV7-7	CASRPQGPNTGELFF	TGTGCCAGCAGACCTCAGGGGCCGAACACCGGGGAGCTGTTTTTT
.	.	TRBJ1-1	TRBV5-4	CASSSTGDLRRGNAEAFF	TGTGCCAGCAGCTCGACGGGTGATTTGAGACGCGGGAACGCTGAAGCTTTCTTT
TRBD1	.	TRBJ2-1	TRBV5-1	CASSLFGTGDTSALFF	TGCGCCAGCAGCTTGTTCGGGACAGGGGATACTAGCGCACTGTTCTTC
.	.	TRBJ1-3	TRBV10-3	CAIAGDSNTIYF	TGTGCCATCGCTGGGGACTCAAACACCATATATTTT
TRBD1	.	TRBJ2-5	TRBV19	CASRDRATETQYF	TGTGCCAGTAGGGACAGGGCAACAGAGACCCAGTACTTC
.	few	TRBJ1-3	TRBV19	CASSPRQAGNTIYF	TGTGCCAGTAGTCCGCGACAGGCTGGAAACACCATATATTTT
.	.	TRBJ2-2	TRBV7-3	CASSLGVAHTGELFF	TGTGCCAGCAGCCTCGGGGTAGCCCACACCGGGGAGCTGTTTTTT
TRBD1	.	TRBJ2-5	TRBV18	CASSPRGQGSQQTQYF	TGTGCCAGCTCACCAAGGGGACAGGGGAGTCAACAGACCCAGTACTTC
TRBD1	.	TRBJ1-2	TRBV18	CASSSRQGRGYTF	TGTGCCAGCTCATCAAGACAGGGGAGAGGCTACACCTTC
.	.	TRBJ2-3	TRBV13	CASSLALAADTQYF	TGTGCCAGCAGCTTAGCGCTAGCTGCAGATACGCAGTATTTT
TRBD2	.	TRBJ2-1	TRBV2	CASIPGLANEQFF	TGTGCCAGCATTCCGGGACTAGCGAATGAGCAGTTCTTC
.	few	TRBJ1-2	TRBV7-2	CASSLGWGQVGGYTF	TGTGCCAGCAGCTTAGGGTGGGGGCAGGTGGGTGGCTACACCTTC
.	.	TRBJ2-7	TRBV28	CASSFPGIPYEQYF	TGTGCCAGCAGTTTTCCCGGGATCCCCTACGAGCAGTACTTC
.	.	TRBJ1-4	TRBV18	CASSPPVGVEKLFF	TGTGCCAGCTCACCACCGGTAGGGGTGGAAAAACTGTTTTTT
.	.	TRBJ2-2	TRBV5-8	CASSLGWAPDTGELFF	TGTGCCAGCAGCTTGGGATGGGCCCCCGACACCGGGGAGCTGTTTTTT
.	.	TRBJ1-1	TRBV7-2	CASSPFEDGTEAFF	TGTGCCAGCAGCCCTTTCGAGGATGGCACTGAAGCTTTCTTT
TRBD2	.	TRBJ2-2	TRBV19	CASSPRGGFTGELFF	TGTGCCAGTAGTCCCCGGGGGGGTTTCACCGGGGAGCTGTTTTTT
.	once	TRBJ2-1	TRBV20-1	CSARWRSEQFF	TGCAGTGCTAGGTGGCGGAGTGAGCAGTTCTTC
.	.	TRBJ1-1	TRBV5-1	CASRVAMNTEAFF	TGCGCCAGCAGGGTAGCCATGAACACTGAAGCTTTCTTT
.	.	TRBJ1-1	TRBV29-1	CSVAPGVGSTEAFF	TGCAGCGTTGCCCCGGGGGTTGGGTCCACTGAAGCTTTCTTT
.	.	TRBJ2-7	TRBV30	CAWTSGVTYEQYF	TGTGCCTGGACATCCGGGGTAACCTACGAGCAGTACTTC
.	.	TRBJ2-4	TRBV29-1	CSVRAMDIQYF	TGCAGCGTCAGGGCGATGGACATTCAGTACTTC
TRBD1	.	TRBJ2-2	TRBV28	CASSPGQGLSGELFF	TGTGCCAGCAGTCCGGGACAGGGTCTTTCCGGGGAGCTGTTTTTT
.	.	TRBJ1-2	TRBV2	CASSEGAGGYTF	TGTGCCAGCAGTGAGGGGGCCGGTGGCTACACCTTC
TRBD1	.	TRBJ2-7	TRBV4-2	CASSHFGQGGGRSYEQYF	TGTGCCAGCAGCCATTTCGGACAGGGGGGAGGCAGGTCCTACGAGCAGTACTTC
TRBD2	.	TRBJ2-5	TRBV4-3	CASSQDYLAEETQYF	TGCGCCAGCAGCCAAGATTATCTAGCGGAAGAGACCCAGTACTTC
TRBD1	.	TRBJ1-5	TRBV6-5	CASSEKTGTQPQHF	TGTGCCAGCAGTGAGAAGACAGGGACTCAGCCCCAGCATTTT
.	.	TRBJ1-1	TRBV16	CASSQSPDRAEAFF	TGTGCCAGCAGCCAATCGCCCGACAGAGCTGAAGCTTTCTTT
TRBD1	.	TRBJ1-2	TRBV14	CASSQGMGPGGLDYGYTF	TGTGCCAGCAGCCAAGGGATGGGCCCAGGGGGCCTGGACTATGGCTACACCTTC
TRBD1	.	TRBJ2-5	TRBV27	CASSPTGTPPETQYF	TGTGCCAGCAGTCCGACAGGGACCCCTCCAGAGACCCAGTACTTC
.	.	TRBJ2-1	TRBV5-4	CASSPPLLNEQFF	TGTGCCAGCAGCCCGCCACTACTCAATGAGCAGTTCTTC
TRBD1	.	TRBJ2-1	TRBV9	CASSVGQGAFNEQFF	TGTGCCAGCAGCGTAGGTCAGGGGGCCTTCAATGAGCAGTTCTTC
.	.	TRBJ1-2	TRBV7-3	CASSPEIKMTAKYGYTF	TGTGCCAGCAGCCCGGAGATCAAAATGACTGCCAAGTATGGCTACACCTTC
.	.	TRBJ1-2	TRBV5-1	CASRDCGYTF	TGCGCCAGCAGAGACTGTGGCTACACCTTC
TRBD1	few	TRBJ2-1	TRBV7-8	CASSVGTAYNEQFF	TGTGCCAGCAGCGTGGGGACAGCCTACAATGAGCAGTTCTTC
.	.	TRBJ2-3	TRBV15	CATSRGSASLSRDTQYF	TGTGCCACCAGCAGAGGTAGTGCGTCCCTATCGAGAGATACGCAGTATTTT
TRBD2	.	TRBJ2-4	TRBV4-3	CASSQGSGGGHIQYF	TGCGCCAGCAGCCAAGGTAGCGGGGGTGGCCACATTCAGTACTTC
.	.	TRBJ2-1	TRBV7-2	CASSLVQGGGAGQFF	TGTGCCAGCAGCTTAGTACAAGGAGGGGGGGCCGGGCAGTTCTTC
.	.	TRBJ1-5	TRBV15	CATSRGREFSYDQPQHF	TGTGCCACCAGCAGAGGCAGGGAATTTTCGTACGATCAGCCCCAGCATTTT
TRBD1	.	TRBJ1-1	TRBV5-4	CASSLGQGRWNTEAFF	TGTGCCAGCAGCTTGGGACAGGGGCGCTGGAACACTGAAGCTTTCTTT
.	.	TRBJ2-3	TRBV27	CASSLGGYGTDTQYF	TGTGCCAGCAGTTTAGGAGGCTACGGCACAGATACGCAGTATTTT